These 20 T cell receptor beta chains were sequenced from one sample in a study of control samples from healthy donors and cancer patients. Produced via immunoSEQ multiplex PCR; TCRdb's table is partial and in-frame only. This sample has fewer than 200,000 clones, with 85% to 95% found just once. Material: blood. The receptors were sampled from a woman aged 55 to 70 in good health.

The chain couples TRBV27 to TRBJ2-7; tentatively, D is TRBD1 (6 bases). CDR1 is MNHEY, CDR2 SMNVEV, per germline (reference sequence). V was trimmed by 3 bases and J by 2 bases, leaving 20 bases between them. The length of the CDR3 is 17 residues. The CDR3, as DNA: TGTGCCAGCAGTTTCTCGACAGGCCCGAGTCGTACCTACGAGCAGTACTTC. It translates to CASSFSTGPSRTYEQYF.

The gene calls are TRBV7-8 and TRBJ1-6, with 7 positions matching TRBD1. CDR1 SGHVS and CDR2 FQNEAQ come from the germline V gene. The CDR3 sequence is 15 residues long. V was pared by 4 bases and J by 10 bases, with 10 bases of the junction left unmatched. This CDR3 is CASSSGKRGLSPLHF. The CDR3 DNA sequence: TGTGCCAGCAGCTCGGGGAAGAGGGGGCTCTCACCCCTCCACTTT.

The DNA of the CDR3 is TGTGCCAGCAGTTTCCAGATGGTGGGTAATTCACCCCTCCACTTT. Its protein product is CASSFQMVGNSPLHF. The chain couples TRBV6-5 to TRBJ1-6; D is undetermined. V was trimmed by 4 bases and J by 6 bases, leaving 13 bases between them. Germline lookup yields CDR1 MNHEY and CDR2 SVGAGI. This CDR3 has 15 residues.

This sequence joins TRBV10-3 and TRBJ1-1, with a weak D call TRBD1 (5 bases). The V gene's germline CDR1 is ENHRY and CDR2 SYGVKD. V was clipped by 10 bases and J by 1 base, with 16 bases between them. The CDR3 is 14 amino acids. CDR3 loop: CATSTALTNTEAFF. For the CDR3, the DNA is TGTGCCACCTCGACAGCTCTAACGAACACTGAAGCTTTCTTT.

V gene TRBV6-2 or TRBV6-3 combines with J gene TRBJ1-2; a weak D match, TRBD1 (5 bases). This CDR3 comprises 16 residues. Trimming removed 2 bases at V and 4 bases at J, with 17 bases between. Germline V CDR1 and CDR2: MNHEY, SVGEGT. For the CDR3, the DNA is TGTGCCAGCAGTTACGAGGGGTCCCGGGTTATCTATGGCTACACCTTC. It yields the protein CASSYEGSRVIYGYTF.

This sequence joins TRBV29-1 and TRBJ2-3; TRBD1 matches 9 bases. Germline assignment: CDR1 SQVTM and CDR2 ANQGSEA. J was trimmed by 5 bases and V by 1 base; bases with no gene match: 4. The CDR3 consists of 14 residues. CDR3 amino acids: CSVEGDRVGDTQYF. CDR3 nucleotide sequence: TGCAGCGTTGAAGGGGACAGGGTGGGAGATACGCAGTATTTT.

This chain connects TRBV30 to TRBJ1-2; D is possibly TRBD1 (6 bases). This CDR3 is 13 amino acids long. Per the germline V gene, CDR1 is GTSNPN and CDR2 is SVGIG (reference sequence). V dropped 5 bases and J dropped 4 bases, with 14 bases sitting between them. The DNA of the CDR3 is TGTGCCTGGGGCCTCCACAGGGTCTATGGCTACACCTTC. Its translation: CAWGLHRVYGYTF.

This chain uses TRBV3-1 (or the pseudogene TRBV3-2) with TRBJ2-1; 7 positions match TRBD2. Germline loops: CDR1 LGHDT, CDR2 YNNKEL (reference sequence). The CDR3 totals 12 residues. V dropped 4 bases and J dropped 10; count of bases not matched to a gene: 4. The CDR3 sequence: CASSLAGGEQFF. DNA for the CDR3: TGTGCCAGCAGCCTAGCCGGGGGGGAGCAGTTCTTC.

This clone was counted once. The V gene is TRBV6-1, the J gene TRBJ1-2; D gene uncertain. Looked up from germline, CDR1 is MNHNS and CDR2 is SASEGT. This CDR3 has 14 residues. The ends were cut back, 0 bases at V and 1 base at J, with 6 bases in the middle. For the CDR3, the DNA is TGTGCCAGCAGTGAAGCGCGACTTAACTATGGCTACACCTTC. Protein sequence: CASSEARLNYGYTF.

The chain employs TRBV5-1 and TRBJ1-1, with D possibly TRBD1 on 6 matching bases. In germline, CDR1 is SGHRS, CDR2 YFSETQ. V lost 4 bases, J lost 2 bases, and 15 bases lay in between. There are 15 residues in the CDR3. CDR3 nucleotides: TGCGCCAGCAGCAGATCAGGGGTCACTAACACTGAAGCTTTCTTT. Amino acid sequence: CASSRSGVTNTEAFF. Using reference TRBV5-1 and TRBJ1-1 for the parts outside the CDR3, the full variable domain is KAGVTQTPRYLIKTRGQQVTLSCSPISGHRSVSWYQQTPGQGLQFLFEYFSETQRNKGNFPGRFSGRQFSNSRSEMNVSTLELGDSALYLCASSRSGVTNTEAFFGQGTRLTVV.

This chain uses TRBV5-5 with TRBJ2-7; TRBD1 matches 10 bases. The V gene's germline CDR1 is SGHKS and CDR2 YYEKEE (reference sequence). This CDR3 is 15 amino acids long. J gave up 4 bases and V 0 bases, and 4 bases lay outside the gene matches. CDR3 in DNA: TGTGCCAGCAGCTTGGAAGGGACAGGGGCTTACGAGCAGTACTTC. Encoded protein: CASSLEGTGAYEQYF. The full variable domain, rest sourced from reference TRBV5-5 and TRBJ2-7, is DAGVTQSPTHLIKTRGQQVTLRCSPISGHKSVSWYQQVLGQGPQFIFQYYEKEERGRGNFPDRFSARQFPNYSSELNVNALLLGDSALYLCASSLEGTGAYEQYFGPGTRLTVT.

This clone was recorded a few times. The genes are TRBV27 and TRBJ1-6; D gene unclear. The germline V gene encodes CDR1 MNHEY and CDR2 SMNVEV (reference sequence). Trimming removed 6 bases at V and 10 bases at J, with 22 bases between. The CDR3 has 16 amino acids. Here the CDR3 reads CASSPGPTWVRSPLHF. The DNA for the CDR3 is TGTGCCAGCAGCCCCGGGCCGACATGGGTTAGGTCACCCCTCCACTTT.

This chain links TRBV3-1 (or the pseudogene TRBV3-2) with TRBJ1-3; 10 bases fit TRBD1. This CDR3 is built from 17 residues. Germline V gene sequence: CDR1 LGHDT, CDR2 YNNKEL (reference sequence). J was trimmed by 2 bases and V by 4 bases; bases with no gene match: 8. The CDR3 nucleotides read TGTGCCAGCAGCCGCCTCTCGGGACAGGGGACTGGAAACACCATATATTTT. Amino acid sequence: CASSRLSGQGTGNTIYF.

This clone has only one observation. The gene calls are TRBV19 and TRBJ2-7; perhaps TRBD2 as D (6 bases). V was trimmed by 6 bases and J by 1 base, leaving 22 bases between them. The germline CDR1 and CDR2 sequences are LNHDA and SQIVND (reference sequence). This CDR3 region has 17 residues. CDR3 in DNA: TGTGCCAGTAGCAGTGGGAGCTCGGGGGTTCTATCCTACGAGCAGTACTTC. Its translation is CASSSGSSGVLSYEQYF.

The V call is TRBV5-1, the J call TRBJ1-1; a weak D match, TRBD1 (5 bases). The CDR3 has 16 residues. CDR1 and CDR2 from the germline V gene are SGHRS and YFSETQ. Between the trimmed V and J ends, which lost 0 bases and 1 base, there was a span of 13 bases. In DNA form, the CDR3 reads TGCGCCAGCAGCTTGGGGGGGTACAGGCAGAACACTGAAGCTTTCTTT. Amino acids: CASSLGGYRQNTEAFF.

CDR3 nucleotide sequence: TGTGCCAGCAGGGGTTCCGGGACGGCCAATGAAAAACTGTTTTTT. It encodes CASRGSGTANEKLFF. This chain links TRBV2 with TRBJ1-4; possible D gene TRBD1, 5 bases. CDR3 length: 15 amino acids. Germline V gene sequence: CDR1 SNHLY, CDR2 FYNNEI. The V and J ends lost 6 bases and 5 bases respectively, with 16 bases between them.

The CDR3 region is CASSPRTGGYTF. DNA of the CDR3: TGTGCCAGCAGCCCCAGGACAGGTGGCTACACCTTC. The chain has TRBV6-2 or TRBV6-3 and TRBJ1-2; 7 bases line up with TRBD1. V gave up 6 bases and J gave up 7 bases; unmatched junction bases: 5. The CDR3 is 12 amino acids. Germline lookup yields CDR1 MNHEY and CDR2 SVGEGT.

This clone was detected only once. This chain uses TRBV9 with TRBJ1-5; D uncertain. This CDR3 comprises 18 residues. CDR1 and CDR2 (germline): SGDLS, YYNGEE. The V gene lost 0 bases and the J gene lost 0 bases, with 16 bases spanning the gap. CDR3 amino acids: CASSVGPREGNSNQPQHF. CDR3 nucleotides: TGTGCCAGCAGCGTAGGTCCGAGGGAGGGAAATAGCAATCAGCCCCAGCATTTT.

The chain employs TRBV9 and TRBJ1-2; tentative D call: TRBD1 (5 bases). Germline-derived CDR1 and CDR2 are SGDLS and YYNGEE. CDR3 length equals 13 residues. V gave up 1 base and J gave up 7 bases, with 11 bases separating them. CDR3 sequence: CASSVMAGTGYTF. In nucleotides, the CDR3 is TGTGCCAGCAGCGTAATGGCAGGGACTGGCTACACCTTC.

The J gene is TRBJ1-1, the V gene TRBV19; the match to TRBD1 covers 8 bases. Germline V gives CDR1 LNHDA, CDR2 SQIVND (reference sequence). V lost 7 bases and J lost 0; bases outside the gene matches: 7. The CDR3 is 15 residues long. CDR3 DNA: TGTGCCAGTAACCCGGGACAGGAATTGAACACTGAAGCTTTCTTT. It yields the protein CASNPGQELNTEAFF.